This entry lists 6 T cell receptor beta chains sequenced from one sample in a study of CD8 T cells in Susac syndrome. RNA amounts of about 0.5 to 1 ug underwent reverse transcription with random hexamers. TCRdb analysed the immunoSEQ multiplex PCR reads with MiXCR anew, one entry per CDR3 protein. The sample lists about 140,000 distinct CDR3 sequences, 85% to 95% seen once, with 0.13% to 0.15% in the top ten. Sequenced material: CD4+ T cells from PBMCs. These receptors all come from a human donor with Susac syndrome.

The chain uses TRBV12-3 or TRBV12-4 and TRBJ2-5, with 8 bases fitting TRBD2. There are 16 residues in the CDR3. Germline trimming cut 6 bases from V and 4 bases from J; bases unmatched to any gene: 13. The CDR3 loop is CASSFTSGSVAETQYF. CDR3 nucleotides: TGTGCCAGCAGCTTCACGAGCGGGAGTGTAGCAGAGACCCAGTACTTC.

The J gene is TRBJ2-7, the V gene TRBV4-1, with a possible D match to TRBD1 (5 bases). Trimming pared 0 bases from V and 4 bases from J, leaving 19 bases between. CDR1 is MGHRA, CDR2 YSYEKL, per germline. The CDR3 length is 17 residues. The CDR3 DNA sequence: TGCGCCAGCAGCCAAGATAGGGCCAGAAAGGGGCCTTACGAGCAGTACTTC. This translates into CASSQDRARKGPYEQYF.

This rearrangement joins TRBV7-9 to TRBJ2-1, with 12 bases aligning to TRBD2. The CDR3 covers 16 residues. J was trimmed by 6 bases and V by 5 bases; bases with no gene match: 8. Per the germline V gene, CDR1 is SEHNR and CDR2 is FQNEAQ (reference sequence). This CDR3 reads CASSTRTSGIVNEQFF. CDR3 DNA sequence: TGTGCCAGCAGCACCAGGACTAGCGGGATTGTCAATGAGCAGTTCTTC.

The chain joins TRBV20-1 to TRBJ2-5; D is ambiguous. V was shortened by 1 base and J by 5 bases, with 11 bases between the two germline ends. The germline V gene has CDR1 DFQATT and CDR2 SNEGSKA (reference sequence). The CDR3 loop spans 13 amino acids. CDR3: CSARGDVLETQYF. The CDR3, as DNA: TGCAGTGCTAGAGGAGACGTCCTTGAGACCCAGTACTTC.

V is TRBV20-1 and J is TRBJ2-1; 7 bases map to TRBD1. CDR1 DFQATT and CDR2 SNEGSKA come from the germline V gene (reference sequence). CDR3 length equals 16 residues. Losses at the gene ends were 0 bases for V and 6 bases for J; bases not matched to a gene: 11. For the CDR3, the DNA is TGCAGTGCTAGAGACCAACTACGGACAGGCCCCAATGAGCAGTTCTTC. Its translation: CSARDQLRTGPNEQFF.

This clonotype was picked up one time. The chain is built from TRBV20-1 and TRBJ1-5; maybe TRBD1 (5 bases). The V gene's germline CDR1 is DFQATT and CDR2 SNEGSKA (reference sequence). This CDR3 has 15 amino acids. Trimming pared 8 bases from V and 0 bases from J, leaving 17 bases between. This CDR3 is CSFSQGGNSNQPQHF. In nucleotides, the CDR3 is TGCAGTTTTTCTCAGGGAGGGAATAGCAATCAGCCCCAGCATTTT.